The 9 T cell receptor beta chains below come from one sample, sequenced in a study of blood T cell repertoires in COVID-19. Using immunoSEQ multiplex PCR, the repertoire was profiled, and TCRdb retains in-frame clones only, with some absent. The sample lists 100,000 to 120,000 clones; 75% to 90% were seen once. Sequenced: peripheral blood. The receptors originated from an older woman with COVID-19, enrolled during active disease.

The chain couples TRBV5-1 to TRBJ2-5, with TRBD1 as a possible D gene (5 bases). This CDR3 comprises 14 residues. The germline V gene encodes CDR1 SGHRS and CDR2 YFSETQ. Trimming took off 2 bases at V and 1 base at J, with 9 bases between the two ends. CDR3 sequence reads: CASSFRQSQETQYF. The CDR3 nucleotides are TGCGCCAGCAGCTTCCGACAGTCCCAAGAGACCCAGTACTTC.

The DNA of the CDR3 is TGTGCCAGCAGCGAAGGGACGGGGGCTTTCTTT. Amino acid sequence: CASSEGTGAFF. The V call is TRBV3-1 (or the pseudogene TRBV3-2), the J call TRBJ1-1; weak D call: TRBD1 (5 bases). The length of the CDR3 is 11 residues. Trimming took off 5 bases at V and 11 bases at J, with 12 bases between the two ends. CDR1 and CDR2 from the germline V gene are LGHDT and YNNKEL (reference sequence).

Here the CDR3 reads CASTPGGSTDTQYF. The CDR3 nucleotides are TGTGCCAGCACCCCCGGGGGTTCCACAGATACGCAGTATTTT. The chain links TRBV6-2 or TRBV6-3 to TRBJ2-3; D is possibly TRBD2 (6 bases). The CDR3 runs 14 residues. CDR1 is MNHEY, CDR2 SVGEGT, per germline. Trimming shortened V by 7 bases and J by 2 bases, and 13 bases separated the two germline ends.

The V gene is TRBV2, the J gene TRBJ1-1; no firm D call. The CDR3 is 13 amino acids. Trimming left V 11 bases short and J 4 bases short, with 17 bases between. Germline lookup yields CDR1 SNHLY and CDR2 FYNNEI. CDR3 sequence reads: CALRRGYGTEAFF. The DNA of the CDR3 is TGTGCCCTTCGACGGGGTTATGGCACTGAAGCTTTCTTT. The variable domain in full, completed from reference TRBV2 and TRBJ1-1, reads EPEVTQTPSHQVTQMGQEVILRCVPISNHLYFYWYRQILGQKVEFLVSFYNNEISEKSEIFDDQFSVERPDGSNFTLKIRSTKLEDSAMYFCALRRGYGTEAFFGQGTRLTVV.

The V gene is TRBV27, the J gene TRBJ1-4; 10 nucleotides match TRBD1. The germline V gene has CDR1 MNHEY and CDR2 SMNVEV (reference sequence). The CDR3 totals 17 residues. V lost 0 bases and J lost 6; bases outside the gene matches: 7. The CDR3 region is CASSLSGGQGGHEKLFF. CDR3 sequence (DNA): TGTGCCAGCAGTTTATCTGGCGGACAGGGGGGTCATGAAAAACTGTTTTTT. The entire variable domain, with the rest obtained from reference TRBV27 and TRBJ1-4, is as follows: EAQVTQNPRYLITVTGKKLTVTCSQNMNHEYMSWYRQDPGLGLRQIYYSMNVEVTDKGDVPEGYKVSRKEKRNFPLILESPSPNQTSLYFCASSLSGGQGGHEKLFFGSGTQLSVL.

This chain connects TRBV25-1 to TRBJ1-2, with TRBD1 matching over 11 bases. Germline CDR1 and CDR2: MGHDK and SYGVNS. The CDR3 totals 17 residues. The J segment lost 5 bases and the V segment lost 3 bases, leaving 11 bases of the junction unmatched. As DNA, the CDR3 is TGTGCCAGCAGTGATGGACAGGGGGCGGAGGGGCTATATGGCTACACCTTC. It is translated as CASSDGQGAEGLYGYTF.

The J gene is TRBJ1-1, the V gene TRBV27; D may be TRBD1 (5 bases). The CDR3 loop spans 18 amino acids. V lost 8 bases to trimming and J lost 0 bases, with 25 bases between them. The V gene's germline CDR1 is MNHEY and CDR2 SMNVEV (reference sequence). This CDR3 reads CASLGQGEPRRMNTEAFF. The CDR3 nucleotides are TGTGCCAGCCTTGGGCAGGGTGAACCCCGGCGCATGAACACTGAAGCTTTCTTT.

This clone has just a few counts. The CDR3 DNA is TGCAGCGTTGAAGGGGAGACTGAAGCTTTCTTT. Amino acid sequence: CSVEGETEAFF. The V gene is TRBV29-1, the J gene TRBJ1-1; D is uncertain. This CDR3 has 11 amino acids. V lost 1 base to trimming and J lost 5 bases, with 5 bases between them. Germline lookup yields CDR1 SQVTM and CDR2 ANQGSEA.

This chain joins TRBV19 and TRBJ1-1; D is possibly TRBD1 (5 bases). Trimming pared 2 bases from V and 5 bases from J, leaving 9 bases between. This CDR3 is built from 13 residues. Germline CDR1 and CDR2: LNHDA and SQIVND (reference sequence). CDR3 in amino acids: CASSIMGGTEAFF. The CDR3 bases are TGTGCCAGTAGTATAATGGGGGGAACTGAAGCTTTCTTT.